This T cell receptor beta chain derives from a study of blood T cell repertoires in COVID-19. The overall study: Donors in the United States, Italy and Spain gave samples during acute or convalescent COVID-19. The analysed material was cDNA or gDNA that came from T cells, B-cell-depleted T cells, or PBMCs.

The Seattle patients joined while their infection was active and were tracked longitudinally afterward. Germline trimming cut 2 bases from V and 4 bases from J; bases unmatched to any gene: 6. The CDR3 consists of 15 residues. Per the germline V gene, CDR1 is WSHSY and CDR2 is SAAADI. Original analysis: Nucleated cell counts were estimated from reference gene primer amplification. Data came from immunoSEQ multiplex PCR; TCRdb stores just in-frame clones and leaves some out. The DNA gave D and trimming, while V, J and clone size come from that table. This sample has approximately 460,000 clones, with 75% to 90% found just once. This clone was detected a few times.

The source material was peripheral blood. The TCR was taken from a man younger than 35 with COVID-19, enrolled during active disease. The chain employs TRBV10-2 and TRBJ2-7, with 9 bases aligning to TRBD1. The CDR3 DNA sequence: TGCGCCAGCAGTGAGGGTGGGACAGGGTTATACGAGCAGTACTTC. Protein sequence: CASSEGGTGLYEQYF.